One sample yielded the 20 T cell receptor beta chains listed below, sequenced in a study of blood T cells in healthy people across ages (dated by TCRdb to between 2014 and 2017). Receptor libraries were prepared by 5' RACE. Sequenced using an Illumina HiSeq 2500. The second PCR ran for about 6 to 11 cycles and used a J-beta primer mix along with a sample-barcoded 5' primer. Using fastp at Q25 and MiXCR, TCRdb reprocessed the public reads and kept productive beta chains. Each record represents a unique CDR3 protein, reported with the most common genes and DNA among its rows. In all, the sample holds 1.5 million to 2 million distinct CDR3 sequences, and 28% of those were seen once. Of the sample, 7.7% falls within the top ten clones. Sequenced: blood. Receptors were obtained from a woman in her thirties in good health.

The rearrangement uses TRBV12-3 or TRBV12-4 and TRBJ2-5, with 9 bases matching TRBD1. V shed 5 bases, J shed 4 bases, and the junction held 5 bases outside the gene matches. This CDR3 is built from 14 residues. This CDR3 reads CASSAGTGPETQYF. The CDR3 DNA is TGTGCCAGCAGTGCCGGGACAGGGCCAGAGACCCAGTACTTC.

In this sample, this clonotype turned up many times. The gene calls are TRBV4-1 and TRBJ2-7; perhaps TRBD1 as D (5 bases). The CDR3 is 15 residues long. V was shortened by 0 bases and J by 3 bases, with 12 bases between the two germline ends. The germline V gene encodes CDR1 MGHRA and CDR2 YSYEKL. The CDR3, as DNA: TGCGCCAGCAGCCAAGATATGACAGTAAACTACGAGCAGTACTTC. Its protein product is CASSQDMTVNYEQYF.

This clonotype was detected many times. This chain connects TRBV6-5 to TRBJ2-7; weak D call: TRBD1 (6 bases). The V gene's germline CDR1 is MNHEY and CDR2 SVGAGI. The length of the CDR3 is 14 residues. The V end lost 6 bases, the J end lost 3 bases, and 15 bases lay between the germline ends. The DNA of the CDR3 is TGTGCCAGCAGGGTCGTCCTACAGGGCTACGAGCAGTACTTC. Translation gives CASRVVLQGYEQYF.

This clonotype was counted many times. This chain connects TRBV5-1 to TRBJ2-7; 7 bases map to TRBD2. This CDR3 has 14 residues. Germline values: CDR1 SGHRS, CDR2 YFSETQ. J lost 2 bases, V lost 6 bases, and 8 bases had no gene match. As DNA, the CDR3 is TGCGCCAGCACCCCCTCGGGAGGCCCCTACGAGCAGTACTTC. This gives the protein CASTPSGGPYEQYF.

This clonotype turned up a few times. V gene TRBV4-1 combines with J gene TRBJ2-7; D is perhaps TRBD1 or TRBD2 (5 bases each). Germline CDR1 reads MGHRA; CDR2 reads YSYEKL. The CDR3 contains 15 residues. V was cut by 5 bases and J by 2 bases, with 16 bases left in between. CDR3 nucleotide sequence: TGCGCCAGCAGCTCTTCCGGGACGCGAGCCTACGAGCAGTACTTC. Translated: CASSSSGTRAYEQYF.

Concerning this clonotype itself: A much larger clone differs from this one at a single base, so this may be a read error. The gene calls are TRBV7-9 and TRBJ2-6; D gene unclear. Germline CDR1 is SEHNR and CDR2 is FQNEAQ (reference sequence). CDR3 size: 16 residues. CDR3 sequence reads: CTSSYTINSGANVLTF. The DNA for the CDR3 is TGTACCAGCAGCTACACGATCAACTCTGGGGCCAACGTCCTGACTTTC.

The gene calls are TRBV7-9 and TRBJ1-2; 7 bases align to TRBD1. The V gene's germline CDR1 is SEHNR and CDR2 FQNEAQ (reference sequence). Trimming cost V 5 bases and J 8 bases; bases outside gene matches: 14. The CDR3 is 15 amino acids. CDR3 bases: TGTGCCAGCAGCGCACCACCTACCGGGACAGAAGGCTACACCTTC. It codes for CASSAPPTGTEGYTF.

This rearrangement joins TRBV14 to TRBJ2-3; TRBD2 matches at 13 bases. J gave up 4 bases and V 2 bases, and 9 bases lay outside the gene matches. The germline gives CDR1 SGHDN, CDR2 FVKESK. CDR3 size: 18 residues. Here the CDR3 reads CASSQSRTSGGGSDTQYF. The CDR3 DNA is TGTGCCAGCAGCCAATCTCGGACTAGCGGGGGCGGATCAGATACGCAGTATTTT.

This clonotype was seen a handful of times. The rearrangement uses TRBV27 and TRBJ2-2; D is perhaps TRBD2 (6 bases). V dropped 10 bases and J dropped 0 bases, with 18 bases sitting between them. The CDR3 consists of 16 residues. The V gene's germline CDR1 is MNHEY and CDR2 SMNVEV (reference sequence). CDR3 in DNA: TGTGCCACCCAGCTGGAGGGACCCTCGAACACCGGGGAGCTGTTTTTT. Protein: CATQLEGPSNTGELFF.

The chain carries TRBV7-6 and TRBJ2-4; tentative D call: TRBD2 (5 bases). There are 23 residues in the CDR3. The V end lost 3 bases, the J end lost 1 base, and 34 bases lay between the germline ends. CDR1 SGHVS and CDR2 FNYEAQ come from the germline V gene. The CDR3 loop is CASSFIPGTRADVRRGAKNIQYF. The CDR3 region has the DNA TGTGCCAGCAGCTTTATTCCCGGAACCCGGGCGGACGTCAGAAGAGGGGCCAAAAACATTCAGTACTTC.

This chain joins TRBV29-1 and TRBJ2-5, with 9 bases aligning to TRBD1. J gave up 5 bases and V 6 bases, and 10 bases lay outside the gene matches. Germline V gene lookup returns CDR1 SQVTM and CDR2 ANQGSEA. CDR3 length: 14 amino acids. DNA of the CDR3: TGCAGCGTGGGTAGGGTTGGGACAGGGGAGACCCAGTACTTC. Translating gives CSVGRVGTGETQYF.

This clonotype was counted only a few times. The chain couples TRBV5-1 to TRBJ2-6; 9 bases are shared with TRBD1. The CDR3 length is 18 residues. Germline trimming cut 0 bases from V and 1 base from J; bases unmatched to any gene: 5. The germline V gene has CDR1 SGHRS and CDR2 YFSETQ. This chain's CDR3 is CASSLASTGGSGANVLTF. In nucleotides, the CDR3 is TGCGCCAGCAGCTTGGCCTCGACAGGGGGATCTGGGGCCAACGTCCTGACTTTC.

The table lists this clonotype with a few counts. The CDR3 spells CSASGTPNQETQYF. CDR3 DNA: TGCAGTGCTAGCGGGACCCCTAACCAAGAGACCCAGTACTTC. The chain is built from TRBV20-1 and TRBJ2-5, with D perhaps being TRBD1 or TRBD2 (5 bases each). This CDR3 has 14 amino acids. V gave up 3 bases and J gave up 0 bases, with 11 bases separating them. In germline, CDR1 is DFQATT, CDR2 SNEGSKA (reference sequence).

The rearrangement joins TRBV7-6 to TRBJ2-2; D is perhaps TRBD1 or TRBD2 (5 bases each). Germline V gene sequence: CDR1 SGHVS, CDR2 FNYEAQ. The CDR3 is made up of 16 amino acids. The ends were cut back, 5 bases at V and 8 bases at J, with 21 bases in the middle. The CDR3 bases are TGTGCCAGCAGCCATTATATAGGGACCACGAGGGGGGAGCTGTTTTTT. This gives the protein CASSHYIGTTRGELFF.

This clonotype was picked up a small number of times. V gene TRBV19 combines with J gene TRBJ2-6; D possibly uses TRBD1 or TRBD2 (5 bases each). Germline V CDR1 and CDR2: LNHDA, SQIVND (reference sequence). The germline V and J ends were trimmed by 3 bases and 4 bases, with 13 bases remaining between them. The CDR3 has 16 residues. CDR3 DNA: TGTGCCAGTAGTATCTCGGGGCGTACCGGGGCCAACGTCCTGACTTTC. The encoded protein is CASSISGRTGANVLTF.

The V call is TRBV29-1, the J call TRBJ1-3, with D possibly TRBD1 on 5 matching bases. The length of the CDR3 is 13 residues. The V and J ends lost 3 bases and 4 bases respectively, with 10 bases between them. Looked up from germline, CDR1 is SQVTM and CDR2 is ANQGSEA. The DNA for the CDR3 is TGCAGCGTTGATAACGCAGGGGGAAACACCATATATTTT. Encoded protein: CSVDNAGGNTIYF.

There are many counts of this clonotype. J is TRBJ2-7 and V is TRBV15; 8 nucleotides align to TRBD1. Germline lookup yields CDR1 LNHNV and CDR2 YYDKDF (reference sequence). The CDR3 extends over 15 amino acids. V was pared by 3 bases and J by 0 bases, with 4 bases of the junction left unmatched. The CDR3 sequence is CATSSDRGLSYEQYF. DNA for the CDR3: TGTGCCACCAGCAGTGACAGGGGCCTCTCCTACGAGCAGTACTTC. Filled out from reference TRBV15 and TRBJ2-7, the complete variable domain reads DAMVIQNPRYQVTQFGKPVTLSCSQTLNHNVMYWYQQKSSQAPKLLFHYYDKDFNNEADTPDNFQSRRPNTSFCFLDIRSPGLGDTAMYLCATSSDRGLSYEQYFGPGTRLTVT.

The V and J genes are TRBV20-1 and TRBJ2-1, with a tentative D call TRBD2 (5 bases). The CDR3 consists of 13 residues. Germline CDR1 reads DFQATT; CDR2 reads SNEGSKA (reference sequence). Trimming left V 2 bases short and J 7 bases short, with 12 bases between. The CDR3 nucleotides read TGCAGTGCTAGAAAGCCCTCGGGGAATGAGCAGTTCTTC. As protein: CSARKPSGNEQFF.

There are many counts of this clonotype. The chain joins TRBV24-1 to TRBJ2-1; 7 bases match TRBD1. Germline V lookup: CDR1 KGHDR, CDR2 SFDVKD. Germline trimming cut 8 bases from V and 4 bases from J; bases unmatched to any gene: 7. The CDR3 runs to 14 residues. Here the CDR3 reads CATTSGTDYNEQFF. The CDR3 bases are TGTGCCACCACCTCAGGGACAGATTACAATGAGCAGTTCTTC.

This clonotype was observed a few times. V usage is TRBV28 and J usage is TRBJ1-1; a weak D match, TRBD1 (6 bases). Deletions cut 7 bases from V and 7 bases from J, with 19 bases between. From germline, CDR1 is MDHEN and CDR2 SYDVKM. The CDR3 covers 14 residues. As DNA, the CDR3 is TGTGCCAGCAACGGGGGCGCGGGCCTGGGTGAAGCTTTCTTT. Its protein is CASNGGAGLGEAFF.